The sequence of this TCR beta chain was determined in a study of blood T cell repertoires in COVID-19. Study-wide context: Both acute and convalescent COVID-19 samples were obtained from the United States, Italy and Spain. Sources were T cells, B-cell-depleted T cells, or PBMCs; the material itself was cDNA or gDNA.

Assignments of participants to cohorts depended upon their own reported clinical history. Exposed volunteers were people who met a COVID-19 case within 2 weeks before study entry. Sequencing used immunoSEQ multiplex PCR; TCRdb keeps in-frame clones, though not all of them. The sample shows approximately 300,000 clones, 90% of them seen only once. There are a few counts of this clone. V was cut by 3 bases and J by 1 base, with 5 bases left in between. Per germline, CDR1 SQVTM and CDR2 ANQGSEA. The CDR3 spans 12 residues. Sequencing used PBMCs or T cells enriched from blood (not recorded which). The sequence was obtained from a woman in her thirties who had been exposed to COVID-19. This chain links TRBV29-1 with TRBJ2-3, with D hard to call. For the CDR3, the DNA is TGCAGCGTTGATATTCGCACAGATACGCAGTATTTT. Encoded protein: CSVDIRTDTQYF.